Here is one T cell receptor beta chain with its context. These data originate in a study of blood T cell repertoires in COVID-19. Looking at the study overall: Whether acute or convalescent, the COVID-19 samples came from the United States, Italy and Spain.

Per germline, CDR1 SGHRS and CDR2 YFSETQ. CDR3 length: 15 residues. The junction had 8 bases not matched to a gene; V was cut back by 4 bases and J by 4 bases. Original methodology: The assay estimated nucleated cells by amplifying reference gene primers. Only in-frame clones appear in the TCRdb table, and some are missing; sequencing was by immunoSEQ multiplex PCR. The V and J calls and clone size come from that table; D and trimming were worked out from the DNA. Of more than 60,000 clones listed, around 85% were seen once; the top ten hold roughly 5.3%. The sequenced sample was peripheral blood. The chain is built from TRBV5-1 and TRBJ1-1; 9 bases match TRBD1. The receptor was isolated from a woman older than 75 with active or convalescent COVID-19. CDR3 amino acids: CASSDQQGAGTEAFF. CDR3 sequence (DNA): TGCGCCAGCAGCGATCAACAGGGGGCGGGCACTGAAGCTTTCTTT.